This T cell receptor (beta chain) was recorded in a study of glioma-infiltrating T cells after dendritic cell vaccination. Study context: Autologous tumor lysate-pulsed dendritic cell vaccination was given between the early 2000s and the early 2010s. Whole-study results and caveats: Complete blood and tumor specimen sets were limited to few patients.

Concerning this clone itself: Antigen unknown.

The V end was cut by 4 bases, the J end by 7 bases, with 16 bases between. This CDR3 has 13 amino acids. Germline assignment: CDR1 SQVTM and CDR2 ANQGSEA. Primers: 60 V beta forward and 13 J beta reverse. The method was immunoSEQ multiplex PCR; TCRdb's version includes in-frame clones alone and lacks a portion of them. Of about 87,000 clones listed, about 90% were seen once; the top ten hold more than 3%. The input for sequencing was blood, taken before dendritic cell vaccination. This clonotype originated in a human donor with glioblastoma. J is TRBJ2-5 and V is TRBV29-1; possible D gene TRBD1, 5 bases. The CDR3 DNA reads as TGCAGCGTTGTTGTTCCAGGGCGAGTGACCCAGTACTTC. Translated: CSVVVPGRVTQYF.